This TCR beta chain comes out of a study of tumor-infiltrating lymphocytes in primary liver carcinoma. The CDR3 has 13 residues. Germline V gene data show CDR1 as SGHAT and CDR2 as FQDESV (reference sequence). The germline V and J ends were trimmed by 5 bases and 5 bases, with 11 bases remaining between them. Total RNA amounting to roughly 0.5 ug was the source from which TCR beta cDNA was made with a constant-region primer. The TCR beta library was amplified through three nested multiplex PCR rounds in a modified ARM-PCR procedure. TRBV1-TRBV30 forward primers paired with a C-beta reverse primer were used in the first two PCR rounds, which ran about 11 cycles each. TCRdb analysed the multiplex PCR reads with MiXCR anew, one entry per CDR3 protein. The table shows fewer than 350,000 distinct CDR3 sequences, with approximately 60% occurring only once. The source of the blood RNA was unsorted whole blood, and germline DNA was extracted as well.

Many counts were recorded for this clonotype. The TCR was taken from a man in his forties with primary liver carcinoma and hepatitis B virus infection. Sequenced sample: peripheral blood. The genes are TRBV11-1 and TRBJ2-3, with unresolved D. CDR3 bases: TGTGCCAGCAGCCCACTTGGCCGAGATACGCAGTATTTT. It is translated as CASSPLGRDTQYF.